The 30 T cell receptor beta chains reported below all come from one sample, sequenced in a study of beta chain features in type 1 diabetes. TCRB transcripts that were expressed got sequenced, as all of the isolated RNA had been reverse transcribed. Assay: immunoSEQ multiplex PCR; the TCRdb copy retains only in-frame clones and omits some. The data contain around 340,000 clones, around a fifth of them singletons. Sequencing was performed on naive CD4+ T cells from blood. Receptors originate from a young woman in good health.

V and J are TRBV7-2 and TRBJ2-3, with D hard to call. Per germline, CDR1 SGHTA and CDR2 FQGNSA. V lost 3 bases and J lost 5, with 6 bases in between. The length of the CDR3 is 12 residues. CDR3 nucleotides: TGTGCCAGCAGCTTTTCGGGAGATACGCAGTATTTT. Residues: CASSFSGDTQYF. Based on the CDR3 plus reference TRBV7-2 and TRBJ2-3, the full variable domain is GAGVSQSPSNKVTEKGKDVELRCDPISGHTALYWYRQSLGQGLEFLIYFQGNSAPDKSGLPSDRFSAERTGGSVSTLTIQRTQQEDSAVYLCASSFSGDTQYFGPGTRLTVL.

J is TRBJ2-1 and V is TRBV6-6; possible D gene TRBD2, 5 bases. Germline CDR1 reads MNHNY; CDR2 reads SVGAGI (reference sequence). V was trimmed by 5 bases and J by 4 bases, leaving 9 bases between them. CDR3 size: 13 residues. The CDR3 is CASSPGSYNEQFF. The CDR3 bases are TGTGCCAGCAGTCCGGGGTCATACAATGAGCAGTTCTTC.

This clone was seen a handful of times. The chain couples TRBV5-1 to TRBJ2-6, with 9 bases lining up with TRBD1. J gave up 0 bases and V 7 bases, and 5 bases lay outside the gene matches. The CDR3 is 16 residues long. CDR1 is SGHRS, CDR2 YFSETQ, per germline. CDR3 DNA: TGCGCCAGCTCTCCGGGACAGGGCTCTGGGGCCAACGTCCTGACTTTC. Translation gives CASSPGQGSGANVLTF.

The CDR3 loop reads CASSVLGTSGYNEQFF. CDR3 sequence (DNA): TGTGCCAGCAGCGTACTAGGGACTAGCGGGTACAATGAGCAGTTCTTC. V and J are TRBV9 and TRBJ2-1; 12 bases are a match to TRBD2. Germline CDR1 and CDR2: SGDLS and YYNGEE. The CDR3 has 16 residues. The V and J ends lost 1 base and 4 bases, in that order; junction bases with no gene match: 3.

V and J are TRBV29-1 and TRBJ2-2, with D possibly being TRBD1 (5 bases). CDR3 length: 12 amino acids. Trimming left V 4 bases short and J 7 bases short, with 10 bases between. CDR1 and CDR2 (germline): SQVTM, ANQGSEA. CDR3 nucleotides: TGCAGCGTTGCCCAGGGCCACGGGGAGCTGTTTTTT. This sequence encodes CSVAQGHGELFF.

The gene calls are TRBV7-9 and TRBJ2-3; D unresolved. The CDR3 has 13 amino acids. The V gene's germline CDR1 is SEHNR and CDR2 FQNEAQ (reference sequence). The V end was cut by 7 bases, the J end by 4 bases, with 12 bases between. The CDR3 sequence is CASTFLAPDTQYF. DNA of the CDR3: TGTGCCAGCACCTTTTTGGCCCCAGATACGCAGTATTTT.

This clone was recorded a few times. The chain couples TRBV7-8 to TRBJ2-2; TRBD2 is a possible D gene (6 bases). The germline V and J ends were trimmed by 2 bases and 4 bases, with 17 bases remaining between them. The CDR3 is 17 amino acids. Germline assignment: CDR1 SGHVS and CDR2 FQNEAQ. The CDR3, as DNA: TGTGCCAGCAGCTTACTGGGACTCCTTACGAGCACCGGGGAGCTGTTTTTT. Translated: CASSLLGLLTSTGELFF.

V and J are TRBV30 and TRBJ2-1; D possibly corresponds to TRBD2 (6 bases). Germline loops: CDR1 GTSNPN, CDR2 SVGIG (reference sequence). The CDR3 is 15 amino acids. The V gene lost 3 bases and the J gene lost 3 bases, with 15 bases spanning the gap. The CDR3 DNA reads TGTGCCTGGAGCGAAAACAGACTAGACTACAATGAGCAGTTCTTC. Translation gives CAWSENRLDYNEQFF.

There are a few counts of this clone. The rearrangement joins TRBV29-1 to TRBJ1-1; 7 bases match TRBD1. The ends lost 6 bases at V and 5 bases at J; junction bases unmatched: 12. CDR3 length: 14 amino acids. Germline-derived CDR1 and CDR2 are SQVTM and ANQGSEA. The CDR3 coding sequence is TGCAGCGTCGCCAACAGGGGAAGTCGAACTGAAGCTTTCTTT. Protein: CSVANRGSRTEAFF.

V gene TRBV30 combines with J gene TRBJ2-2; TRBD2 aligns across 9 bases. Germline V CDR1 and CDR2: GTSNPN, SVGIG (reference sequence). V dropped 3 bases and J dropped 6; count of bases not matched to a gene: 5. The CDR3 length is 14 residues. CDR3 in amino acids: CAWRVAGAAGELFF. CDR3 nucleotide sequence: TGTGCCTGGAGGGTAGCGGGAGCAGCCGGGGAGCTGTTTTTT.

The CDR3 loop reads CASSPLGGEAFF. The CDR3 DNA sequence: TGTGCCAGCTCACCCCTCGGGGGTGAAGCTTTCTTT. This rearrangement joins TRBV18 to TRBJ1-1; D is possibly TRBD1 (5 bases). The germline V gene encodes CDR1 KGHSH and CDR2 LQKENI. The ends were cut back, 3 bases at V and 7 bases at J, with 9 bases in the middle. The CDR3 loop spans 12 amino acids.

The chain is built from TRBV7-3 and TRBJ1-1, with TRBD1 matching over 7 bases. There are 14 residues in the CDR3. The germline CDR1 and CDR2 sequences are SGHTA and FQGTGA. V shed 0 bases and J 5 bases; nucleotides not matched to a gene: 3. The CDR3 coding sequence is TGTGCCAGCAGCTTAACGTCCAGGGGGACTGAAGCTTTCTTT. This gives the protein CASSLTSRGTEAFF.

In this sample, this clone turned up a few times. The V gene is TRBV7-9, the J gene TRBJ1-2; D uncertain. The CDR3 runs 14 residues. Germline V gene data show CDR1 as SEHNR and CDR2 as FQNEAQ (reference sequence). V lost 4 bases and J lost 2, with 11 bases in between. The CDR3 here is CASSSPPGNYGYTF. The CDR3 coding sequence is TGTGCCAGCAGCTCACCCCCGGGGAACTATGGCTACACCTTC. Complete variable domain (other parts from reference TRBV7-9 and TRBJ1-2): DTGVSQNPRHKITKRGQNVTFRCDPISEHNRLYWYRQTLGQGPEFLTYFQNEAQLEKSRLLSDRFSAERPKGSFSTLEIQRTEQGDSAMYLCASSSPPGNYGYTFGSGTRLTVV.

This clone came up a few times. The chain uses TRBV5-1 and TRBJ1-2; 7 nucleotides align to TRBD1. The length of the CDR3 is 14 residues. CDR1 is SGHRS and CDR2 is YFSETQ in the germline V gene. V lost 4 bases, J lost 8 bases, and 11 bases stayed unmatched. The CDR3 DNA reads TGCGCCAGCAGCCCGGGAGCAGGGGGTATGGGCTACACCTTC. The encoded protein is CASSPGAGGMGYTF.

This clone was counted between two and nine times. This chain joins TRBV28 and TRBJ2-7; 8 bases match TRBD2. V lost 4 bases, J lost 4 bases, and 9 bases stayed unmatched. CDR1 is MDHEN, CDR2 SYDVKM, per germline. CDR3 length: 15 residues. This CDR3 is CASSSGLVPPYEQYF. CDR3 nucleotide sequence: TGTGCCAGCAGTTCGGGACTAGTTCCTCCATACGAGCAGTACTTC.

This sequence joins TRBV18 and TRBJ1-5; D gene uncertain. CDR1 is KGHSH, CDR2 LQKENI, per germline. The CDR3 has 13 residues. The V gene lost 4 bases and the J gene lost 7 bases, with 11 bases spanning the gap. CDR3 in DNA: TGTGCCAGCTCACTGGGCCTAAGCCAGCCCCAGCATTTT. Its translation: CASSLGLSQPQHF.

This rearrangement joins TRBV7-9 to TRBJ2-7; TRBD2 matches 8 bases. The V segment lost 2 bases and the J segment 0 bases; nucleotides outside the gene matches: 9. The CDR3 loop spans 17 amino acids. Germline-derived CDR1 and CDR2 are SEHNR and FQNEAQ (reference sequence). CDR3 in DNA: TGTGCCAGCAGCTTACAAGCTACTAGCGGCAGCTCCTACGAGCAGTACTTC. It translates to CASSLQATSGSSYEQYF.

This clone turned up a few times. The CDR3 reads CASRVRQMNTEAFF. The CDR3 DNA reads as TGTGCCAGCAGGGTGAGGCAAATGAACACTGAAGCTTTCTTT. This rearrangement joins TRBV2 to TRBJ1-1; unclear D gene. Trimming stripped 6 bases from V and 0 bases from J, with 11 bases between. CDR1 is SNHLY, CDR2 FYNNEI, per germline. This CDR3 has 14 residues. The entire variable domain, with the rest obtained from reference TRBV2 and TRBJ1-1, is as follows: EPEVTQTPSHQVTQMGQEVILRCVPISNHLYFYWYRQILGQKVEFLVSFYNNEISEKSEIFDDQFSVERPDGSNFTLKIRSTKLEDSAMYFCASRVRQMNTEAFFGQGTRLTVV.

J is TRBJ2-1 and V is TRBV15; a possible D gene is TRBD2 (6 bases). This CDR3 has 17 amino acids. CDR1 is LNHNV and CDR2 is YYDKDF in the germline V gene (reference sequence). V was trimmed by 0 bases and J by 4 bases, leaving 16 bases between them. The CDR3 here is CATSRDRGNRWYNEQFF. The CDR3 bases are TGTGCCACCAGCAGAGATCGGGGGAATCGGTGGTACAATGAGCAGTTCTTC.

The genes are TRBV19 and TRBJ1-2, with unresolved D. The CDR3 is 14 amino acids. CDR1 LNHDA and CDR2 SQIVND come from the germline V gene (reference sequence). Trimming left V 7 bases short and J 7 bases short, with 19 bases between. CDR3 in DNA: TGTGCCAGTACCCTTGGCAGGTCGTCGGCTGGCTACACCTTC. Its translation is CASTLGRSSAGYTF.

This clone turned up a few times. The V and J genes are TRBV11-2 and TRBJ2-1; perhaps TRBD1 as D (6 bases). Germline loops: CDR1 SGHAT, CDR2 FQNNGV. The CDR3 sequence is 12 residues long. Trimming stripped 1 base from V and 10 bases from J, with 8 bases between. CDR3 DNA sequence: TGTGCCAGCAGCTTAGGGGGGCCGGAGCAGTTCTTC. The encoded protein is CASSLGGPEQFF.

This clone was counted only a few times. The chain has TRBV15 and TRBJ1-1, with 8 bases that match TRBD1. Germline V gene data show CDR1 as LNHNV and CDR2 as YYDKDF (reference sequence). The CDR3 spans 20 residues. J gave up 0 bases and V 2 bases, and 17 bases lay outside the gene matches. CDR3: CATSRSPLRDRGGMNTEAFF. As DNA, the CDR3 is TGTGCCACCAGCAGATCCCCACTGCGAGACAGGGGCGGCATGAACACTGAAGCTTTCTTT.

This clone was observed a few times. The V call is TRBV5-4, the J call TRBJ1-2; TRBD1 aligns across 8 bases. The length of the CDR3 is 14 residues. CDR1 and CDR2 (germline): SGHNT, YYREEE (reference sequence). Trimming cost V 3 bases and J 5 bases; bases outside gene matches: 6. The CDR3 region is CASSSRTGFYGYTF. CDR3 sequence (DNA): TGTGCCAGCAGCTCCCGGACAGGGTTTTATGGCTACACCTTC.

This clone was counted between two and nine times. The chain combines TRBV18 with TRBJ1-1; D gene uncertain. This CDR3 comprises 12 residues. Trimming removed 3 bases at V and 5 bases at J, with 7 bases between. From germline, CDR1 is KGHSH and CDR2 LQKENI. CDR3 DNA sequence: TGTGCCAGCTCACCCGTAGAGACTGAAGCTTTCTTT. Translating gives CASSPVETEAFF.

The V gene is TRBV10-3, the J gene TRBJ1-3, with D perhaps TRBD1 (6 bases). The germline V gene encodes CDR1 ENHRY and CDR2 SYGVKD. Trimming took 6 bases from V and 5 from J, leaving 17 bases between them. CDR3 length equals 15 residues. In nucleotides, the CDR3 is TGTGCCATCAGCGACAAAACAGGGATTCGAAACACCATATATTTT. It codes for CAISDKTGIRNTIYF.

Only a few counts were recorded for this clone. The J gene is TRBJ1-1, the V gene TRBV28, with a weak D call TRBD1 (5 bases). V shed 5 bases and J shed 0 bases, with 10 bases lying between them. The CDR3 extends over 14 amino acids. Germline V CDR1 and CDR2: MDHEN, SYDVKM. The CDR3 region is CASSPGSVNTEAFF. In DNA, the CDR3 is TGTGCCAGCAGTCCAGGGTCTGTGAACACTGAAGCTTTCTTT.

The chain couples TRBV2 to TRBJ1-1; D unclear. From germline, CDR1 is SNHLY and CDR2 FYNNEI. This CDR3 contains 11 residues. V lost 7 bases and J 7 bases, leaving 10 bases between the germline ends. Here the CDR3 reads CASTADSEAFF. The CDR3, as DNA: TGTGCCAGCACGGCGGATAGTGAAGCTTTCTTT.

This chain connects TRBV19 to TRBJ2-1, with 8 bases lining up with TRBD1. Germline V lookup: CDR1 LNHDA, CDR2 SQIVND (reference sequence). CDR3 length equals 15 residues. V shed 4 bases, J shed 5 bases, and the junction held 7 bases outside the gene matches. Written as DNA, the CDR3 is TGTGCCAGTAGTACCCAGGGGGCTAGTAACAATGAGCAGTTCTTC. Translating it yields CASSTQGASNNEQFF.

This clone was detected a few times. The chain combines TRBV30 with TRBJ2-7; TRBD2 might be the D (5 bases). Germline V gene sequence: CDR1 GTSNPN, CDR2 SVGIG (reference sequence). The CDR3 spans 13 residues. The germline V and J ends were trimmed by 0 bases and 9 bases, with 15 bases remaining between them. The CDR3 DNA reads TGTGCCTGGAGTGTATTTACGGGATCGAGGCAGTACTTC. Translating gives CAWSVFTGSRQYF. The variable domain in full, with the rest retrieved from reference TRBV30 and TRBJ2-7, is SQTIHQWPATLVQPVGSPLSLECTVEGTSNPNLYWYRQAAGRGLQLLFYSVGIGQISSEVPQNLSASRPQDRQFILSSKKLLLSDSGFYLCAWSVFTGSRQYFGPGTRLTVT.

This sequence joins TRBV5-4 and TRBJ2-5; a possible D gene is TRBD2 (5 bases). Germline V gene lookup returns CDR1 SGHNT and CDR2 YYREEE (reference sequence). This CDR3 has 14 residues. The ends were cut back, 0 bases at V and 2 bases at J, with 8 bases in the middle. The CDR3 DNA reads TGTGCCAGCAGCTTGGCACTAGTACAAGAGACCCAGTACTTC. Translated: CASSLALVQETQYF.